A single sample gave rise to the 2 T cell receptor beta chains below, sequenced in a study of blood T cell repertoires in COVID-19. Libraries were prepared by immunoSEQ multiplex PCR; TCRdb keeps only in-frame clonotypes and omits some of them. Here the sample spans 330,000 or so clones, roughly 90% being singletons. The sequencing sample was made of peripheral blood. These TCRs come from a man aged 30 to 39 with COVID-19, enrolled during active disease.

This clone appeared a few times. This sequence joins TRBV27 and TRBJ1-5; D is perhaps TRBD1 (6 bases). Germline V gene sequence: CDR1 MNHEY, CDR2 SMNVEV (reference sequence). The V gene lost 2 bases and the J gene lost 4 bases, with 9 bases spanning the gap. The CDR3 is made up of 14 amino acids. The CDR3 DNA reads TGTGCCAGCAGTTTAACGGGGACAAATCAGCCCCAGCATTTT. This sequence encodes CASSLTGTNQPQHF.

The chain links TRBV3-1 (or the pseudogene TRBV3-2) to TRBJ1-2; unclear D gene. Trimming removed 3 bases at V and 6 bases at J, with 8 bases between. This CDR3 contains 12 residues. Germline V CDR1 and CDR2: LGHDT, YNNKEL (reference sequence). The CDR3 region has the DNA TGTGCCAGCAGCCACCTAGGTGATGGCTACACCTTC. Residues: CASSHLGDGYTF.